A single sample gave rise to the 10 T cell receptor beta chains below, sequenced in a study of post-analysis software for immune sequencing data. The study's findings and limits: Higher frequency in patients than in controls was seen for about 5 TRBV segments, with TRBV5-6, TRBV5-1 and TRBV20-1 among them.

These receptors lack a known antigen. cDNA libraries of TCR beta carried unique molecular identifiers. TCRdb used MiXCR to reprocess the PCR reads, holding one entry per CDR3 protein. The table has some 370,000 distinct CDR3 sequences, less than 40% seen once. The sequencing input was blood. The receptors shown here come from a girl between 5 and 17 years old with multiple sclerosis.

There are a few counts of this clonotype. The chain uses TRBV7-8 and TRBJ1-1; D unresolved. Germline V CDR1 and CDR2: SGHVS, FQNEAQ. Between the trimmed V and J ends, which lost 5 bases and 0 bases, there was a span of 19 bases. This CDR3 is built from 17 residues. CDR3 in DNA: TGTGCCAGCAGCATTCAAACGTTCGGAGCCATGAACACTGAAGCTTTCTTT. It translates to CASSIQTFGAMNTEAFF.

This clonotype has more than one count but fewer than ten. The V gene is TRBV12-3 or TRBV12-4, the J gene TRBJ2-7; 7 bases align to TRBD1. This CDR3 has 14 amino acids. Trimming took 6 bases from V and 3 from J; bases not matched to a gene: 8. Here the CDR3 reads CASSLRTGGYEQYF. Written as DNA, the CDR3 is TGTGCCAGCAGCCTAAGGACAGGCGGCTACGAGCAGTACTTC.

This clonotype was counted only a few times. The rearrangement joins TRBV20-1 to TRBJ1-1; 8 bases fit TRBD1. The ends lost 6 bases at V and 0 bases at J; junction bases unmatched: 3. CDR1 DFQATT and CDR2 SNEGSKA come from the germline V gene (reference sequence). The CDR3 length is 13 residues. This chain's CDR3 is CSAAGQVNTEAFF. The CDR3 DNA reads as TGCAGTGCAGCGGGACAGGTGAACACTGAAGCTTTCTTT.

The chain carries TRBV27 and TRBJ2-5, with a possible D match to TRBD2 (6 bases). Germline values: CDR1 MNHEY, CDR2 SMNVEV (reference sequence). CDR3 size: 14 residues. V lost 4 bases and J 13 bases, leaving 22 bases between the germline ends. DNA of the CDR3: TGTGCCAGCAGTTCCAGGAGGGGCAGGGAGGAGCGGTACTTC. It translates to CASSSRRGREERYF.

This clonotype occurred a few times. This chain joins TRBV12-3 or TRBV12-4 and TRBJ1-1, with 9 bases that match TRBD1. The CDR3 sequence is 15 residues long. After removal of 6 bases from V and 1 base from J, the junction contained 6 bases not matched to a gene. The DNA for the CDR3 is TGTGCCAGCAGCCGCAGACAGGGGGAGAACACTGAAGCTTTCTTT. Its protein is CASSRRQGENTEAFF.

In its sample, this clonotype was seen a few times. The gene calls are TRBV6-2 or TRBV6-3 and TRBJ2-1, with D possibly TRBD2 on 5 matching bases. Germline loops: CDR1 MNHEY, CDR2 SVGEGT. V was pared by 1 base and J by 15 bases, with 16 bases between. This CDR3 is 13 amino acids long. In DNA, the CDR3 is TGTGCCAGCAGTTACTTTTCGAGACTATCTCTGTTCTTC. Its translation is CASSYFSRLSLFF.

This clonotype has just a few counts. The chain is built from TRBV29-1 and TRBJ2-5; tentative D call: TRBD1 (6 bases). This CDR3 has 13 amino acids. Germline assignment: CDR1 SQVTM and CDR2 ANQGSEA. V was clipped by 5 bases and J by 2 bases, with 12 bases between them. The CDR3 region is CSVYPRGQETQYF. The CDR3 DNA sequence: TGCAGCGTTTACCCCAGGGGACAAGAGACCCAGTACTTC.

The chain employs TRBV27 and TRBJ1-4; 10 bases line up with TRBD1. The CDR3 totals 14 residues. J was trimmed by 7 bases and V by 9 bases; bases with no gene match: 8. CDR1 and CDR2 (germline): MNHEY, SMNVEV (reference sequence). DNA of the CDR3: TGTGCCAGTACGACCCGGGACAGGGGTGAAAAACTGTTTTTT. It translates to CASTTRDRGEKLFF.

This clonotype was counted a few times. This chain's CDR3 is CASAETGEQFF. CDR3 DNA: TGTGCCAGCGCGGAGACGGGAGAGCAGTTCTTC. The V gene is TRBV5-6, the J gene TRBJ2-1, with a tentative D call TRBD2 (5 bases). The length of the CDR3 is 11 residues. The V gene's germline CDR1 is SGHDT and CDR2 YYEEEE. The V end was cut by 7 bases, the J end by 10 bases, with 12 bases between.

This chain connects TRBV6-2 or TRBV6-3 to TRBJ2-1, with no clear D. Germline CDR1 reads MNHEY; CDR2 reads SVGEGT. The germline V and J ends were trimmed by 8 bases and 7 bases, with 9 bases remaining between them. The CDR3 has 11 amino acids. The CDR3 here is CASGAGNEQFF. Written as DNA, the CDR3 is TGTGCCAGCGGCGCCGGGAATGAGCAGTTCTTC.